Following are 14 T cell receptor beta chains from one sample sequenced in a study of blood T cell repertoires in COVID-19. The data were produced by immunoSEQ multiplex PCR, yet TCRdb's version contains in-frame clones alone and is incomplete. The sample gives roughly 210,000 clones, roughly 80% of which show up once; about 10% is in the top ten. Sequenced material: peripheral blood. The receptors stem from a woman of 80 years or more with COVID-19, enrolled during active disease.

This chain uses TRBV28 with TRBJ2-2, with 12 bases matching TRBD2. Germline CDR1 MDHEN, CDR2 SYDVKM. The V and J ends lost 6 bases and 3 bases, in that order; junction bases with no gene match: 8. The CDR3 length is 17 residues. The CDR3 spells CASSSTSGGTYTGELFF. In DNA form, the CDR3 reads TGTGCCAGCAGCTCTACTAGCGGGGGGACCTACACCGGGGAGCTGTTTTTT.

J is TRBJ1-2 and V is TRBV28; 9 bases line up with TRBD1. V lost 4 bases to trimming and J lost 8 bases; unmatched junction nucleotides: 8. The germline V gene has CDR1 MDHEN and CDR2 SYDVKM. This CDR3 is built from 14 residues. The CDR3 DNA sequence: TGTGCCAGCAGTTCGACCAGGACAGGGGTGGGCTACACCTTC. Translation gives CASSSTRTGVGYTF.

The chain has TRBV3-1 (or the pseudogene TRBV3-2) and TRBJ2-7, with 8 bases lining up with TRBD1. The CDR3 spans 15 residues. After removal of 4 bases from V and 6 bases from J, the junction contained 11 bases not matched to a gene. In germline, CDR1 is LGHDT, CDR2 YNNKEL (reference sequence). The CDR3 region has the DNA TGTGCCAGCAGCCCGTCTCGGGGACAGGTGAGCGAGCAGTACTTC. This translates into CASSPSRGQVSEQYF.

V gene TRBV6-6 combines with J gene TRBJ1-4; TRBD1 aligns across 9 bases. CDR3 length equals 14 residues. V was pared by 4 bases and J by 3 bases, with 0 bases of the junction left unmatched. Germline V gene sequence: CDR1 MNHNY, CDR2 SVGAGI (reference sequence). The chain's CDR3 is CASSWTGANEKLFF. The CDR3 nucleotides are TGTGCCAGCAGTTGGACAGGGGCTAATGAAAAACTGTTTTTT.

The CDR3 reads CASSLSPGASTDTQYF. DNA for the CDR3: TGTGCCAGCAGCTTAAGCCCTGGGGCTAGCACAGATACGCAGTATTTT. The chain couples TRBV7-3 to TRBJ2-3; D may be TRBD1 (5 bases). Germline CDR1 reads SGHTA; CDR2 reads FQGTGA. V dropped 1 base and J dropped 0 bases, with 11 bases sitting between them. The CDR3 covers 16 residues.

This chain joins TRBV6-5 and TRBJ1-3; possibly TRBD1 for D (5 bases). V was trimmed by 10 bases and J by 1 base, leaving 14 bases between them. Germline loops: CDR1 MNHEY, CDR2 SVGAGI. This CDR3 spans 14 amino acids. Here the CDR3 reads CATSGGRSGNTIYF. For the CDR3, the DNA is TGTGCCACGTCGGGGGGAAGGTCTGGAAACACCATATATTTT.

V and J are TRBV24-1 and TRBJ2-2, with TRBD1 as a possible D gene (5 bases). The CDR3 spans 12 residues. CDR1 KGHDR and CDR2 SFDVKD come from the germline V gene. The ends were cut back, 9 bases at V and 1 base at J, with 5 bases in the middle. DNA of the CDR3: TGTGCCACCGGACAGAACACCGGGGAGCTGTTTTTT. Protein: CATGQNTGELFF.

The chain is built from TRBV27 and TRBJ2-3; perhaps TRBD1 as D (6 bases). Germline V gene lookup returns CDR1 MNHEY and CDR2 SMNVEV (reference sequence). There are 15 residues in the CDR3. Trimming took off 6 bases at V and 4 bases at J, with 17 bases between the two ends. The CDR3 region is CASSLGRGTADTQYF. CDR3 in DNA: TGTGCCAGCAGCCTCGGCAGGGGAACCGCAGATACGCAGTATTTT.

J is TRBJ1-6 and V is TRBV19, with D unclear. The length of the CDR3 is 13 residues. Per the germline V gene, CDR1 is LNHDA and CDR2 is SQIVND (reference sequence). Trimming cost V 6 bases and J 9 bases, with 12 bases left between them. The CDR3 loop is CASRAGSGSPLHF. CDR3 DNA: TGTGCCAGTAGGGCGGGGTCGGGTTCACCCCTCCACTTT.

This rearrangement joins TRBV24-1 to TRBJ1-5; 12 nucleotides line up with TRBD1. Germline V gene data show CDR1 as KGHDR and CDR2 as SFDVKD. V gave up 4 bases and J gave up 1 base; unmatched junction bases: 7. This CDR3 contains 18 residues. The CDR3 loop reads CATSEGTGGSPSNQPQHF. CDR3 in DNA: TGTGCCACCAGTGAAGGGACAGGGGGCAGTCCAAGCAATCAGCCCCAGCATTTT.

About this clone: The identical CDR3 is also encoded by other nucleotide sequences in the sample. The chain joins TRBV18 to TRBJ1-4; D perhaps matches TRBD1 (5 bases). CDR3 size: 14 residues. V lost 2 bases and J 2 bases, leaving 6 bases between the germline ends. CDR1 is KGHSH and CDR2 is LQKENI in the germline V gene. CDR3 in DNA: TGTGCCAGCTCACCAGGGGCGACTAATGAAAAACTGTTTTTT. Translation: CASSPGATNEKLFF.

This clone appeared a single time. The chain couples TRBV5-5 to TRBJ2-1; 11 bases fit TRBD2. The CDR3 sequence is 15 residues long. The junction had 3 bases not matched to a gene; V was cut back by 3 bases and J by 4 bases. CDR1 is SGHKS, CDR2 YYEKEE, per germline (reference sequence). The CDR3 DNA is TGTGCCAGCAGCTCCACTAGCGGGGGTTACAATGAGCAGTTCTTC. The encoded protein is CASSSTSGGYNEQFF. The full variable domain, in which reference TRBV5-5 and TRBJ2-1 provide the parts outside the CDR3, is DAGVTQSPTHLIKTRGQQVTLRCSPISGHKSVSWYQQVLGQGPQFIFQYYEKEERGRGNFPDRFSARQFPNYSSELNVNALLLGDSALYLCASSSTSGGYNEQFFGPGTRLTVL.

This clone was detected only a few times. V gene TRBV7-9 combines with J gene TRBJ1-1; D is uncertain. The V end lost 0 bases, the J end lost 8 bases, and 19 bases lay between the germline ends. CDR1 and CDR2 (germline): SEHNR, FQNEAQ (reference sequence). This CDR3 comprises 16 residues. The CDR3 reads CASSLAGSSTSVEAFF. CDR3 DNA: TGTGCCAGCAGCTTAGCCGGGTCCTCTACGTCGGTCGAAGCTTTCTTT. The whole variable domain, filled in from reference TRBV7-9 and TRBJ1-1, reads DTGVSQNPRHKITKRGQNVTFRCDPISEHNRLYWYRQTLGQGPEFLTYFQNEAQLEKSRLLSDRFSAERPKGSFSTLEIQRTEQGDSAMYLCASSLAGSSTSVEAFFGQGTRLTVV.

The V gene is TRBV6-2 or TRBV6-3, the J gene TRBJ2-7, with D perhaps matching TRBD1 (5 bases). With 6 bases removed from V and 2 bases from J, the gap between germline ends came to 14 bases. The CDR3 is 14 amino acids. CDR1 and CDR2 (germline): MNHEY, SVGEGT. The CDR3 loop is CASSPKDRTYEQYF. CDR3 DNA: TGTGCCAGCAGCCCGAAAGACAGAACCTACGAGCAGTACTTC.